The subject of this entry is one T cell receptor beta chain. These data come from a study of blood T cells in healthy people across ages. For the second PCR, which ran for roughly 6 to 11 cycles, a sample-barcoded 5' primer and a J-beta primer mix were used. TCRdb called the 5' RACE reads again in MiXCR, with one record for every CDR3 protein. This sample carries some 880,000 distinct CDR3 sequences, 36% of them seen once, and the ten largest clones take over 10%. The CDR3 contains 17 residues. V was pared by 0 bases and J by 4 bases, with 11 bases of the junction left unmatched. The germline CDR1 and CDR2 sequences are LGHNA and YSLEER.

The chain carries TRBV4-3 and TRBJ1-1; 7 bases fit TRBD1. The material sequenced was blood. The clonotype was recovered from a man in his late teens or twenties in good health. In nucleotides, the CDR3 is TGCGCCAGCAGCCAAGATTCTACAGGGGTCCCTCCCACTGAAGCTTTCTTT. Protein product: CASSQDSTGVPPTEAFF.